Sequencing of this TCR beta chain was carried out in a study of blood T cell repertoires in COVID-19. Study summary: Samples taken during acute and convalescent COVID-19 were collected in the United States, Italy and Spain. T cells, B-cell-depleted T cells, or PBMCs supplied cDNA or gDNA.

As handled by the study authors: Quantification of nucleated cells was approximated via reference gene primer amplification. Assay used: immunoSEQ multiplex PCR; TCRdb lists only in-frame clones, some missing. V and J calls and clone size are those listed in that table; D and trimming were worked out from the DNA. The sample has fewer than 250,000 clones; roughly 82% are singletons. Per germline, CDR1 MDHEN and CDR2 SYDVKM. Trimming left V 8 bases short and J 1 base short, with 5 bases between. The CDR3 loop spans 12 amino acids. This clone showed up just once. Participants' reported clinical history set cohort assignment.

The sequencing input was PBMCs or T cells enriched from blood (not recorded which). The chain couples TRBV28 to TRBJ1-4; D gene uncertain. This receptor was obtained from a woman in her forties or fifties who had recovered from COVID-19. CDR3 loop: CASGLTNEKLFF. CDR3 nucleotide sequence: TGTGCCAGCGGACTAACTAATGAAAAACTGTTTTTT.